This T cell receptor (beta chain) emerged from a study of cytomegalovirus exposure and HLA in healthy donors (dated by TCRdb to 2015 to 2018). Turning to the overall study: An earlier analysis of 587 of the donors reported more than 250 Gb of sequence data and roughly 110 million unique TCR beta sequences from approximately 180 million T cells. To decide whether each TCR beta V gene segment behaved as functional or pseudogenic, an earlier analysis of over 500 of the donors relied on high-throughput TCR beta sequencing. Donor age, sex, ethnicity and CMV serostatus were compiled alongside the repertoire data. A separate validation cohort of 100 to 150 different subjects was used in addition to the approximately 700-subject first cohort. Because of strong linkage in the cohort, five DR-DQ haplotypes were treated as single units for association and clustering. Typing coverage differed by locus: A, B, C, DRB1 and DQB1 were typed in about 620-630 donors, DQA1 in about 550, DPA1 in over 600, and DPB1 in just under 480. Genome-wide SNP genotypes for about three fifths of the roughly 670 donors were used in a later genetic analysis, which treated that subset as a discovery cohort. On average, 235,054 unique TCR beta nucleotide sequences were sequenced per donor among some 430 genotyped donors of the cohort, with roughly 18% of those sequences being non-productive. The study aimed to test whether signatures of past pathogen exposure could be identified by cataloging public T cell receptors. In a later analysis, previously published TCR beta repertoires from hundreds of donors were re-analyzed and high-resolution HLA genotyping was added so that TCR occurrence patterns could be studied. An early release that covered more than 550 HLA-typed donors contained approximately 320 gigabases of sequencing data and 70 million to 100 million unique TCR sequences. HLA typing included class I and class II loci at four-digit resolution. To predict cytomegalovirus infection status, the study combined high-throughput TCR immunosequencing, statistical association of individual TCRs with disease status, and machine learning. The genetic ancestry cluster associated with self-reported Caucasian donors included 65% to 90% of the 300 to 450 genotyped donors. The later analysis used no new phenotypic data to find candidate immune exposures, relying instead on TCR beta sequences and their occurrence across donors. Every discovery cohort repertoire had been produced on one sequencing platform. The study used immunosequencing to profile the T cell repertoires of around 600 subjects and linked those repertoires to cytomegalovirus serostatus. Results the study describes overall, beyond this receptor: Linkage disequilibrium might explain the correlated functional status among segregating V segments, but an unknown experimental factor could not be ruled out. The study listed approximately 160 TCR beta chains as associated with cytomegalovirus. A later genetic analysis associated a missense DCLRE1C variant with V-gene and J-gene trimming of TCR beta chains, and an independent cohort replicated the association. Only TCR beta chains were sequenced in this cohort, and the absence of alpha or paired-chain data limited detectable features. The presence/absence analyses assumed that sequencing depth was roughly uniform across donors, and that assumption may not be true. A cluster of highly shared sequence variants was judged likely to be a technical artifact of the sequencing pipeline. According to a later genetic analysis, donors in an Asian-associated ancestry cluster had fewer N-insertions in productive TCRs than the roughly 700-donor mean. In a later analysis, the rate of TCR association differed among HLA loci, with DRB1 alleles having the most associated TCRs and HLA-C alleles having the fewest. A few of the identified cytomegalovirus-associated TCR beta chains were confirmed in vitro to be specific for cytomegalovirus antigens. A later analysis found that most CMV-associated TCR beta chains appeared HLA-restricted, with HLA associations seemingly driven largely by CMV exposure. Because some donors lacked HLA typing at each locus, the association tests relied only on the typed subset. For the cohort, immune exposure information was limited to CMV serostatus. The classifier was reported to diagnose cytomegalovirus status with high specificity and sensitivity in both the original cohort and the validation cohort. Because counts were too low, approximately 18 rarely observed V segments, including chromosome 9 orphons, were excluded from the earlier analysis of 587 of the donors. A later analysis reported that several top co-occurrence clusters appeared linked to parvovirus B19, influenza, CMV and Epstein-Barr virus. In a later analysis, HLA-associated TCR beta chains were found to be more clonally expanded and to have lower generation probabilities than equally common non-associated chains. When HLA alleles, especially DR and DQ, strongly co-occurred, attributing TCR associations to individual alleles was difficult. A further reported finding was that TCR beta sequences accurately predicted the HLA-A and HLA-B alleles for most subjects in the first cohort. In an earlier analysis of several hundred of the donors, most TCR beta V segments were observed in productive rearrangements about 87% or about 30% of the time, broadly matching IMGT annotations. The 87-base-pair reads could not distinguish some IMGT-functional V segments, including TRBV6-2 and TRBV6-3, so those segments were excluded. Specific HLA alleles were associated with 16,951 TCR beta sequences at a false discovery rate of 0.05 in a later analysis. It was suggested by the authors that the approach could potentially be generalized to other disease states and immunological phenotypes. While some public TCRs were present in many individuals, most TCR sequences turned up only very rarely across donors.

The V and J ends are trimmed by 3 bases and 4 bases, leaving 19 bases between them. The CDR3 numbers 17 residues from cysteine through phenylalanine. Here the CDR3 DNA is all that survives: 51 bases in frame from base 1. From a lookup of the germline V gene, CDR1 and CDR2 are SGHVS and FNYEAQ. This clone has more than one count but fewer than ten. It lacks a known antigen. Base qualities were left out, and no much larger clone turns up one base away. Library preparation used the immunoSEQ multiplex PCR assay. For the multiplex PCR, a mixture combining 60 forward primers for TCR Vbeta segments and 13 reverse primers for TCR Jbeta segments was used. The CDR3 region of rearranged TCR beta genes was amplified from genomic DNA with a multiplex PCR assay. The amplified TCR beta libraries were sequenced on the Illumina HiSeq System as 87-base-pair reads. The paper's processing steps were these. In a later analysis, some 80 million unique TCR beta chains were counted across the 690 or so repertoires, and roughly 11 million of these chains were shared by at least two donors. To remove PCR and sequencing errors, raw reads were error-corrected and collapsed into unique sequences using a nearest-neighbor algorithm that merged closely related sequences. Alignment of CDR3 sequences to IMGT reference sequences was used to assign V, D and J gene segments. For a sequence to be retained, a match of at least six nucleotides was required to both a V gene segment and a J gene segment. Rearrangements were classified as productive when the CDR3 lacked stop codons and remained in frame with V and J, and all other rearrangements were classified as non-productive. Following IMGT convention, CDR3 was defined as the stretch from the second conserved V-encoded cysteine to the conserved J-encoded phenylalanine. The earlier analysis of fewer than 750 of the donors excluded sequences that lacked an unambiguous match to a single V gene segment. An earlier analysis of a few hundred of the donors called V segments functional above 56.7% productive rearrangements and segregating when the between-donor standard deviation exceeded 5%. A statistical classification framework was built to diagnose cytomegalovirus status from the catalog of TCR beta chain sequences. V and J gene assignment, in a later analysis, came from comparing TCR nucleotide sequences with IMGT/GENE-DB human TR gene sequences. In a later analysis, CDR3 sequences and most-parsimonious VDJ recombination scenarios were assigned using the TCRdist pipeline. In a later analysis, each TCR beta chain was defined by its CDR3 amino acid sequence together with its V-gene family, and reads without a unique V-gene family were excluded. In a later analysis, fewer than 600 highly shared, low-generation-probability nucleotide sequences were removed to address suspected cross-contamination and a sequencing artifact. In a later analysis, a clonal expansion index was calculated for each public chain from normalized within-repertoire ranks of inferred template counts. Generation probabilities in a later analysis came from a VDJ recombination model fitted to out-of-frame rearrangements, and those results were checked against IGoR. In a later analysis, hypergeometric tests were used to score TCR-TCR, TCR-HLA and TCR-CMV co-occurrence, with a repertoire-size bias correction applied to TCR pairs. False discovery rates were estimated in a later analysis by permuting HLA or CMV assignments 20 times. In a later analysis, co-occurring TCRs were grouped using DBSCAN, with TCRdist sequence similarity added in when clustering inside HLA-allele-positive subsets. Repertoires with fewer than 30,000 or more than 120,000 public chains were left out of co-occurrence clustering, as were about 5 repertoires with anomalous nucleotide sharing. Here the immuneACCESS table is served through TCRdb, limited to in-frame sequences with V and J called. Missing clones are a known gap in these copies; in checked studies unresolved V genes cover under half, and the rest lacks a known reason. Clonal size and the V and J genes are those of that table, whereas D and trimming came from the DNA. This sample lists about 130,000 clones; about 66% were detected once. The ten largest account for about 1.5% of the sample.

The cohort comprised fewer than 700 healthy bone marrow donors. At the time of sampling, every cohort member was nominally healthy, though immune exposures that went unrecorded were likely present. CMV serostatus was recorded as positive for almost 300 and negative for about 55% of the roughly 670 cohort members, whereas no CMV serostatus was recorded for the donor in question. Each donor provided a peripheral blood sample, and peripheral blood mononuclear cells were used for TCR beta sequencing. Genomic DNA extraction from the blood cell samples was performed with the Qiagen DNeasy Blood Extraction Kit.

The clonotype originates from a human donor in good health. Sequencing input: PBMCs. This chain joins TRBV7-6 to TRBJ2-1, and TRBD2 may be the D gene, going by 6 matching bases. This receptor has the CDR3 CASSFTFRETRYNEQFF. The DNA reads TGTGCCAGCAGCTTCACTTTTCGGGAGACAAGGTACAATGAGCAGTTCTTC.